This passage covers 10 T cell receptor beta chains from one sample sequenced in a study of OX40 agonist ivuxolimab in advanced cancers. Libraries were prepared through the immunoSEQ multiplex PCR assay. The table comes from immuneACCESS by way of TCRdb, which keeps in-frame sequences with V and J called. Part of the clones is missing from these tables; in studies checked, under half for an unresolved V gene and the rest for unknown reasons. A total of tens of thousands of clones appear in this sample, approximately 90% of them only once. The ten largest make up about 0.38% of the sample. The source material was CD4+ or CD8+ T cells sorted from blood, sampled in a trial of the OX40 agonist ivuxolimab. The receptors here all came from an adult with an advanced solid tumor such as melanoma, head and neck, liver or kidney cancer.

V gene TRBV5-6 combines with J gene TRBJ1-2; 9 bases fit TRBD1. J lost 5 bases, V lost 1 base, and 9 bases had no gene match. Germline V gene data show CDR1 as SGHDT and CDR2 as YYEEEE. This CDR3 has 16 residues. The CDR3 DNA follows: TGTGCCAGCAGCTTGAAGAACAGGGGGCGGCCTTATGGCTACACCTTC. This translates into CASSLKNRGRPYGYTF.

In its sample, this clone was seen once. The DNA for the CDR3 is TGTGCCAGCAGCCAATGGGGGGCGGCGAACACCGGGGAGCTGTTTTTT. Protein: CASSQWGAANTGELFF. This chain uses TRBV14 with TRBJ2-2, with D perhaps assigned TRBD1 or TRBD2 (6 bases each). The germline V gene encodes CDR1 SGHDN and CDR2 FVKESK. The CDR3 consists of 16 residues. The ends were cut back, 2 bases at V and 0 bases at J, with 10 bases in the middle.

This sequence joins TRBV29-1 and TRBJ2-7; D might be TRBD1 (5 bases). The germline gives CDR1 SQVTM, CDR2 ANQGSEA. The ends were cut back, 4 bases at V and 4 bases at J, with 14 bases in the middle. The CDR3 is 13 residues long. The CDR3 region has the DNA TGCAGCGTTGGGGGCCGTCTACTATACGAGCAGTACTTC. Protein sequence: CSVGGRLLYEQYF.

V and J are TRBV27 and TRBJ2-7; D unclear. The CDR3 is 14 residues long. The V end was cut by 6 bases, the J end by 0 bases, with 12 bases between. CDR1 and CDR2 from the germline V gene are MNHEY and SMNVEV (reference sequence). CDR3 coding DNA: TGTGCCAGCAGATCCAAAAAGTCCTCCTACGAGCAGTACTTC. Translating gives CASRSKKSSYEQYF.

The rearrangement joins TRBV29-1 to TRBJ2-2, with D maybe TRBD1 (6 bases). CDR3 length: 12 amino acids. Germline loops: CDR1 SQVTM, CDR2 ANQGSEA. V was trimmed by 5 bases and J by 7 bases, leaving 11 bases between them. The chain's CDR3 is CSVSTGIGELFF. CDR3 nucleotides: TGCAGCGTTTCCACAGGGATCGGGGAGCTGTTTTTT.

In its sample, this clone ranks as medium-sized (0.01 to 0.1%). In DNA, the CDR3 is TGTGCCAGCAGTGAAGCGATATACGAGCAGTACTTC. It translates to CASSEAIYEQYF. This chain connects TRBV2 to TRBJ2-7; D is uncertain. V lost 0 bases and J lost 4, with 4 bases in between. Germline CDR1 is SNHLY and CDR2 is FYNNEI. CDR3 length: 12 amino acids.

V and J are TRBV6-6 and TRBJ1-2, with 9 bases identical to TRBD1. The germline gives CDR1 MNHNY, CDR2 SVGAGI (reference sequence). The CDR3 consists of 14 residues. J gave up 4 bases and V 7 bases, and 7 bases lay outside the gene matches. CDR3 coding DNA: TGTGCCAGCAACTTCGGGACAGGGATCTATGGCTACACCTTC. This translates into CASNFGTGIYGYTF.

The gene calls are TRBV5-4 and TRBJ2-5, with 8 bases aligning to TRBD2. J gave up 0 bases and V 5 bases, and 6 bases lay outside the gene matches. Germline V gene data show CDR1 as SGHNT and CDR2 as YYREEE (reference sequence). The length of the CDR3 is 15 residues. The CDR3 sequence: CASSPRTSYQETQYF. The CDR3 DNA follows: TGTGCCAGCAGTCCTCGGACTAGCTACCAAGAGACCCAGTACTTC.

This clone was counted only a few times. This chain uses TRBV7-9 with TRBJ1-6, with D unclear. The CDR3 runs to 14 residues. CDR1 and CDR2 from the germline V gene are SEHNR and FQNEAQ (reference sequence). Trimming took 6 bases from V and 10 from J, leaving 16 bases between them. The CDR3 DNA is TGTGCCAGCAGTCGCGTCGGCATCCAATCACCCCTCCACTTT. It translates to CASSRVGIQSPLHF.

Comments on this clone: This same CDR3 is encoded by further DNA sequences in the sample. The chain joins TRBV2 to TRBJ2-5, with D unclear. V was clipped by 6 bases and J by 1 base, with 3 bases between them. The germline V gene has CDR1 SNHLY and CDR2 FYNNEI. This CDR3 has 11 amino acids. The CDR3 region is CASSTQETQYF. The CDR3 DNA reads as TGTGCCAGCAGCACCCAAGAGACCCAGTACTTC.